This T cell receptor delta chain is from a study of γδ T cells in repeated Plasmodium falciparum infection. This clone was recorded at least ten times. Bulk repertoires came from Vgamma9/Vdelta2+ or Vdelta2-negative gammadelta T cells flow-sorted from PBMC. The CDR3 covers 20 residues. Germline assignment: CDR1 TVYSNPD and CDR2 GDNSRS (reference sequence). With V trimmed by 3 bases and J by 1 base, 14 bases remained unmatched. TCRdb made new clone calls on the multiplex PCR reads using CATT. There are around 89,000 delta-chain clones in the sample; 1.4% occur only once, and more than 7% lies in the top ten.

The J gene is TRDJ3, the V gene TRDV3; 11 bases match TRDD3. Source material: gamma-delta T cells from blood. The sequence was obtained from a pool of human donors (malaria-infected and uninfected, not separated). Here the CDR3 reads CAFPPYWGIKMSWDTRQMFF. CDR3 in DNA: TGTGCCTTCCCTCCGTACTGGGGGATAAAAATGTCCTGGGACACCCGACAGATGTTTTTC.